This T cell receptor (beta chain) is drawn from a study of T cell responses to AZD1222 COVID-19 vaccine. Study results and limitations: Most donors were white British, females outnumbered males, and clonal diversity was possibly underestimated. The study identified only five to seven AZD1222 recipients as seropositive at baseline. In all cases, repertoires were sampled only after the peak T cell response. Spike-specific TCR depth and breadth grew after two AZD1222 doses.

The data were produced by immunoSEQ multiplex PCR, yet TCRdb's version contains in-frame clones alone and is incomplete. The sample carries about 92,000 clones, around 90% recorded once. This clone was counted a single time. Antigen: not known. The V gene end was trimmed by 3 bases and the J gene end by 9 bases; junction bases not matched to a gene: 4. Germline CDR1 is GTSNPN and CDR2 is SVGIG (reference sequence). This CDR3 is built from 14 residues. The sequencing used peripheral blood, collected on day 0 of MenACWY control vaccination. This rearrangement joins TRBV30 to TRBJ1-6, with TRBD1 matching over 11 bases. The clonotype was recovered from an adult in good health. CDR3 in amino acids: CAWSRDRGSSPLHF. The CDR3 DNA is TGTGCCTGGAGCCGGGACAGGGGGAGTTCACCCCTCCACTTT. Full variable domain (rest looked up from reference TRBV30 and TRBJ1-6): SQTIHQWPATLVQPVGSPLSLECTVEGTSNPNLYWYRQAAGRGLQLLFYSVGIGQISSEVPQNLSASRPQDRQFILSSKKLLLSDSGFYLCAWSRDRGSSPLHFGNGTRLTVT.